These 6 T cell receptor beta chains were all obtained from the same sample, sequenced in a study of blood T cell repertoires in COVID-19. Data came from immunoSEQ multiplex PCR; TCRdb stores just in-frame clones and leaves some out. The table includes about 170,000 clones, 80% to 90% detected once. Specimen: peripheral blood. These receptors all come from a man younger than 35 with active or convalescent COVID-19.

The V gene is TRBV19, the J gene TRBJ2-1; D call uncertain. Trimming cost V 6 bases and J 10 bases, with 10 bases left between them. CDR3 length equals 11 residues. Germline-derived CDR1 and CDR2 are LNHDA and SQIVND (reference sequence). CDR3 DNA sequence: TGTGCCAGTAGCGCGGAGATAGAGCAGTTCTTC. It codes for CASSAEIEQFF.

A single count supports this clone. The chain joins TRBV6-5 to TRBJ1-2, with D unresolved. Germline assignment: CDR1 MNHEY and CDR2 SVGAGI. The CDR3 sequence is 13 residues long. V was shortened by 2 bases and J by 7 bases, with 11 bases between the two germline ends. This CDR3 reads CASSYEERAGYTF. The CDR3 nucleotides read TGTGCCAGCAGTTACGAGGAGAGGGCTGGCTACACCTTC.

CDR3 in amino acids: CSASPGTGFNEKLFF. CDR3 bases: TGCAGCGCCAGTCCCGGGACAGGGTTTAATGAAAAACTGTTTTTT. J is TRBJ1-4 and V is TRBV29-1; 9 positions agree with TRBD1. J lost 4 bases, V lost 7 bases, and 10 bases had no gene match. The CDR3 sequence is 15 residues long. Germline V gives CDR1 SQVTM, CDR2 ANQGSEA.

The genes are TRBV6-5 and TRBJ1-2; 7 bases are a match to TRBD1. Germline CDR1 MNHEY, CDR2 SVGAGI. The CDR3 sequence is 15 residues long. V lost 10 bases, J lost 2 bases, and 13 bases stayed unmatched. CDR3 DNA sequence: TGTGCCACGACAACTACAGGGGCTCTAAACTATGGCTACACCTTC. This encodes CATTTTGALNYGYTF.

The CDR3 DNA sequence: TGCAGCGTTGAAGGCGAGAGAGAGTTGGAGTTCTTC. This gives the protein CSVEGERELEFF. The rearrangement joins TRBV29-1 to TRBJ2-1, with D unresolved. The CDR3 loop spans 12 amino acids. CDR1 and CDR2 (germline): SQVTM, ANQGSEA. V lost 1 base and J 14 bases, leaving 15 bases between the germline ends.

This sequence joins TRBV28 and TRBJ1-3; weak D call: TRBD1 (6 bases). V shed 6 bases and J shed 2 bases, with 11 bases lying between them. Per germline, CDR1 MDHEN and CDR2 SYDVKM. This CDR3 has 14 residues. The CDR3 reads CASRGGGAGNTIYF. CDR3 sequence (DNA): TGTGCCAGCAGAGGGGGGGGCGCTGGAAACACCATATATTTT. Complete variable domain (other parts from reference TRBV28 and TRBJ1-3): DVKVTQSSRYLVKRTGEKVFLECVQDMDHENMFWYRQDPGLGLRLIYFSYDVKMKEKGDIPEGYSVSREKKERFSLILESASTNQTSMYLCASRGGGAGNTIYFGEGSWLTVV.